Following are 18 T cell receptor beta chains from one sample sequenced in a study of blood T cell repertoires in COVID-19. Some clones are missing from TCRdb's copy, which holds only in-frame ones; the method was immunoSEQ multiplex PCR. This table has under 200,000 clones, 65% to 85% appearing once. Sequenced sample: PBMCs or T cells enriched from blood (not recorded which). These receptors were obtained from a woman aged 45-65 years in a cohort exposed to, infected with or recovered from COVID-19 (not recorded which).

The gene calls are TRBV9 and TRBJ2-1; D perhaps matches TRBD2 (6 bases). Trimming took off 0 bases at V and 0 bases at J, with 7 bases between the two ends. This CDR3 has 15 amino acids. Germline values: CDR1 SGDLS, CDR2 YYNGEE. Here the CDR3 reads CASSVGGGSYNEQFF. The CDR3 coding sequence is TGTGCCAGCAGCGTAGGGGGAGGCTCCTACAATGAGCAGTTCTTC.

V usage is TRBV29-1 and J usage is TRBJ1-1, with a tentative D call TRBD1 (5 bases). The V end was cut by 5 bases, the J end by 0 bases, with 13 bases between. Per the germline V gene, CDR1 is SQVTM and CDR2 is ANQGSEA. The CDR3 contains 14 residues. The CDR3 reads CSVSQGRMNTEAFF. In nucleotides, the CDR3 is TGCAGCGTTTCTCAGGGAAGGATGAACACTGAAGCTTTCTTT.

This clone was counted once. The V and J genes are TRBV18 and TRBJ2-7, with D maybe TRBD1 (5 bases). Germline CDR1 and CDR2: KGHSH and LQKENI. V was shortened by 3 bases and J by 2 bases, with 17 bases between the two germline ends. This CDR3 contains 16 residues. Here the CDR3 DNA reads TGTGCCAGCTCACCTGAAGGTCGAAGGGGTACCTACGAGCAGTACTTC. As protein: CASSPEGRRGTYEQYF.

The CDR3 region is CASTGTSGYSTDTQYF. The CDR3 coding sequence is TGCGCCAGCACAGGGACTAGCGGGTACAGCACAGATACGCAGTATTTT. This chain joins TRBV10-2 and TRBJ2-3; 12 positions agree with TRBD2. Germline CDR1 reads WSHSY; CDR2 reads SAAADI. This CDR3 is built from 16 residues. After removal of 7 bases from V and 0 bases from J, the junction contained 5 bases not matched to a gene.

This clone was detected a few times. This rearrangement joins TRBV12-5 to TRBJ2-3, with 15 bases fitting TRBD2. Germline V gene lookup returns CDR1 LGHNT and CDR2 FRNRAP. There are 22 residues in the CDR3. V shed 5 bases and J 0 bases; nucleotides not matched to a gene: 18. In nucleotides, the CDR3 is TGTGCTAGTGGTCTTCACCTTATTCCGGGACTAGCGGGAGGAACTAGCACAGATACGCAGTATTTT. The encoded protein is CASGLHLIPGLAGGTSTDTQYF.

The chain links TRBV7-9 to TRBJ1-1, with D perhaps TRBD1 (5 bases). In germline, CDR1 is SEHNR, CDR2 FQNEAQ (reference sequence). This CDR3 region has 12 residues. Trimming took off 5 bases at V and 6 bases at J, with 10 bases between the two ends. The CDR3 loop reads CASSTRGAEAFF. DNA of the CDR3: TGTGCCAGCAGCACCCGGGGGGCTGAAGCTTTCTTT.

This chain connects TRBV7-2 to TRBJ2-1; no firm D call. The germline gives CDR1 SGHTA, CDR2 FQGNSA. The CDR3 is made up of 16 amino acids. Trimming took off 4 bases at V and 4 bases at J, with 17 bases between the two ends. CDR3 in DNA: TGTGCCAGCAGCTCCAAGTGGGCTCTCGGTTACAATGAGCAGTTCTTC. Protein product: CASSSKWALGYNEQFF. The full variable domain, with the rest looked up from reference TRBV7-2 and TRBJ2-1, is GAGVSQSPSNKVTEKGKDVELRCDPISGHTALYWYRQSLGQGLEFLIYFQGNSAPDKSGLPSDRFSAERTGGSVSTLTIQRTQQEDSAVYLCASSSKWALGYNEQFFGPGTRLTVL.

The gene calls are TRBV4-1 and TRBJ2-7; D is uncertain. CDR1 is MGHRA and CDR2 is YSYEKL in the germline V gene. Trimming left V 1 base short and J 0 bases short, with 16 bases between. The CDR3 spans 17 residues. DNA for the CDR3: TGCGCCAGCAGCCAAGGCCCCAGCCTACTATACTCCTACGAGCAGTACTTC. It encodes CASSQGPSLLYSYEQYF.

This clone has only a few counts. This CDR3 reads CASSLAEGRSYGYTF. CDR3 DNA: TGTGCCAGCAGCTTAGCCGAGGGAAGGAGCTATGGCTACACCTTC. V usage is TRBV5-6 and J usage is TRBJ1-2; D ambiguous. Germline CDR1 and CDR2: SGHDT and YYEEEE. V was trimmed by 2 bases and J by 4 bases, leaving 15 bases between them. The CDR3 consists of 15 residues.

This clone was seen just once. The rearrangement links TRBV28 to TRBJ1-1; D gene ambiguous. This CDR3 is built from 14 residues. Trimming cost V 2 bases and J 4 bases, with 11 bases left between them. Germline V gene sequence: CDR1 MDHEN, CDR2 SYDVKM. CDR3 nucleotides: TGTGCCAGCAGTTTACGCCAGGCCGGCACTGAAGCTTTCTTT. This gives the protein CASSLRQAGTEAFF.

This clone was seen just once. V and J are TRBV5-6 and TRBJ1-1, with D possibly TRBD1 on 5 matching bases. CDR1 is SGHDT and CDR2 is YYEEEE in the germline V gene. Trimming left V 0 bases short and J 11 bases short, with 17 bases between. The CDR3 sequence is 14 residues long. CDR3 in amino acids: CASSLEGFGQGAFF. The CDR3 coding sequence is TGTGCCAGCAGCTTGGAAGGCTTTGGGCAGGGTGCTTTCTTT. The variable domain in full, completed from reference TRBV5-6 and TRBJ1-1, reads DAGVTQSPTHLIKTRGQQVTLRCSPKSGHDTVSWYQQALGQGPQFIFQYYEEEERQRGNFPDRFSGHQFPNYSSELNVNALLLGDSALYLCASSLEGFGQGAFFGQGTRLTVV.

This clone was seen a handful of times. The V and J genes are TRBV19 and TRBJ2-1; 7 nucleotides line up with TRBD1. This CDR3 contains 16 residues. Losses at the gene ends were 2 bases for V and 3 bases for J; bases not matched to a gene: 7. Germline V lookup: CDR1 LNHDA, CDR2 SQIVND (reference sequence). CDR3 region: CASSISGTDLYNEQFF. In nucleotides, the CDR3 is TGTGCCAGTAGTATATCCGGGACAGACCTCTACAATGAGCAGTTCTTC.

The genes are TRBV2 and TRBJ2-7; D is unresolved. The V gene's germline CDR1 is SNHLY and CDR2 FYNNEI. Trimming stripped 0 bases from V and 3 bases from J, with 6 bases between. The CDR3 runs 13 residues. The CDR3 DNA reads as TGTGCCAGCAGTGAAGCGCTATACTACGAGCAGTACTTC. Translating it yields CASSEALYYEQYF. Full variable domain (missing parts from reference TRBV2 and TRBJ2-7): EPEVTQTPSHQVTQMGQEVILRCVPISNHLYFYWYRQILGQKVEFLVSFYNNEISEKSEIFDDQFSVERPDGSNFTLKIRSTKLEDSAMYFCASSEALYYEQYFGPGTRLTVT.

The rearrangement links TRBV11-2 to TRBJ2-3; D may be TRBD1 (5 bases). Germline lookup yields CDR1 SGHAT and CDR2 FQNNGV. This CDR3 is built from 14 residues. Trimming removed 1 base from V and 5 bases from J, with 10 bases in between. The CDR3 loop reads CASSLAGQQDTQYF. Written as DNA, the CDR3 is TGTGCCAGCAGCTTAGCCGGACAACAAGATACGCAGTATTTT. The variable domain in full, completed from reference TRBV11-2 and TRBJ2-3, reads EAGVAQSPRYKIIEKRQSVAFWCNPISGHATLYWYQQILGQGPKLLIQFQNNGVVDDSQLPKDRFSAERLKGVDSTLKIQPAKLEDSAVYLCASSLAGQQDTQYFGPGTRLTVL.

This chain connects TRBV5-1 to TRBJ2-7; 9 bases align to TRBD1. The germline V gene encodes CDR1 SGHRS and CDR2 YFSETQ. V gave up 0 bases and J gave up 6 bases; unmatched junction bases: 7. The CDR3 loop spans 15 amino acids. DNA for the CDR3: TGCGCCAGCAGCTTGGAAGGGACAGGGCATGTCGAGCAGTACTTC. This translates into CASSLEGTGHVEQYF.

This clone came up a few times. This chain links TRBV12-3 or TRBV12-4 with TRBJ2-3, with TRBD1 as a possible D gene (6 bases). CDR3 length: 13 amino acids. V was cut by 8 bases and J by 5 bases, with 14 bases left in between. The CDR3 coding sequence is TGTGCCAGCCAGACAGGAGGTTTAGATACGCAGTATTTT. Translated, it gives CASQTGGLDTQYF.

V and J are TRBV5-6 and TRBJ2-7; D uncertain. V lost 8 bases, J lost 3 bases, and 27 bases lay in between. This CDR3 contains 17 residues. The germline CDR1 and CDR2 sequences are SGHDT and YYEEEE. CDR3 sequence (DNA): TGTGCCAGTAGCCGCCCTCGGCCGCGAGGAGTCGGCTACGAGCAGTACTTC. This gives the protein CASSRPRPRGVGYEQYF. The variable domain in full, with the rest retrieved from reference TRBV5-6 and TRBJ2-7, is DAGVTQSPTHLIKTRGQQVTLRCSPKSGHDTVSWYQQALGQGPQFIFQYYEEEERQRGNFPDRFSGHQFPNYSSELNVNALLLGDSALYLCASSRPRPRGVGYEQYFGPGTRLTVT.

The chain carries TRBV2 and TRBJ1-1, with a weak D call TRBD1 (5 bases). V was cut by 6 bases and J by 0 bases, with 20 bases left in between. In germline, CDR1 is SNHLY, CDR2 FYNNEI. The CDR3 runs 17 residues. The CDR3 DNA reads TGTGCCAGCAGGAGGGACCCTGGGAGGTCGGTGAACACTGAAGCTTTCTTT. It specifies CASRRDPGRSVNTEAFF.